This is a list of T cell receptor beta chains from one sample in a study of cytomegalovirus exposure and HLA in healthy donors. The repertoire was sequenced with immunoSEQ multiplex PCR; TCRdb's copy has only in-frame clones and lacks some. The table lists 55,000 to 70,000 clones, over 70% of them singletons, with around 4.2% in the top ten. Sample: PBMCs. The receptors come from a woman in her thirties or forties in good health and CMV-seronegative. Each CDR3 is given with its conserved first and last residue. Fields, in order: J gene, clone size, D gene, V gene, CDR3 protein, CDR3 DNA. D genes are given only for firm matches. Size is stated for part of the rows, as once, few or many counts, or as a class when the clone is expanded.

TRBJ2-7 | once | NA | TRBV28 | CASSTHQGTYEQYF | TGTGCCAGCAGCACCCACCAGGGGACCTACGAGCAGTACTTC
TRBJ1-5 | NA | NA | TRBV4-1 | CASSQGVWSNQPQHF | TGCGCCAGCAGCCAAGGAGTCTGGAGCAATCAGCCCCAGCATTTT
TRBJ1-3 | NA | TRBD1 | TRBV2 | CASSESGGVGNTIYF | TGTGCCAGCAGTGAGTCAGGGGGCGTCGGAAACACCATATATTTT
TRBJ2-2 | NA | NA | TRBV6-4 | CASSRDWAGELFF | TGTGCCAGCAGTCGGGACTGGGCAGGGGAGCTGTTTTTT
TRBJ1-2 | few | TRBD1 | TRBV18 | CASSQTGDYGYTF | TGTGCCAGCTCACAGACAGGGGACTATGGCTACACCTTC
TRBJ2-7 | NA | TRBD1 | TRBV27 | CASRSTGSIKYEQYF | TGTGCCAGCAGATCGACAGGGTCCATCAAGTACGAGCAGTACTTC
TRBJ2-1 | NA | TRBD2 | TRBV6-5 | CASTFRSSGNEQFF | TGTGCCAGCACCTTCCGTTCTAGCGGGAATGAGCAGTTCTTC
TRBJ2-1 | few | TRBD1 | TRBV4-1 | CASSQAPGQTPNEQFF | TGCGCCAGCAGCCAAGCGCCGGGACAGACTCCCAATGAGCAGTTCTTC
TRBJ1-1 | once | TRBD1 | TRBV18 | CASSTGQGVPRGRTEAFF | TGTGCCAGCTCGACGGGACAGGGGGTCCCCCGGGGGAGGACTGAAGCTTTCTTT
TRBJ1-1 | NA | NA | TRBV5-1 | CASSLAITGPTEAFF | TGCGCCAGCAGCTTGGCTATAACAGGGCCCACTGAAGCTTTCTTT
TRBJ1-4 | NA | TRBD1 | TRBV7-6 | CASSGQGTGPEEKLFF | TGTGCCAGCAGTGGACAGGGGACAGGGCCCGAGGAAAAACTGTTTTTT
TRBJ2-7 | once | NA | TRBV6-1 | CASSETGYEQYF | TGTGCCAGCAGTGAAACGGGTTACGAGCAGTACTTC
TRBJ1-6 | NA | NA | TRBV4-3 | CASSQDPGGDSPLHF | TGCGCCAGCAGCCAAGATCCGGGGGGAGATTCACCCCTCCACTTT
TRBJ2-1 | once | TRBD2 | TRBV30 | CAWSAALAGGGEQFF | TGTGCCTGGAGCGCGGCCCTAGCGGGAGGAGGTGAGCAGTTCTTC
TRBJ1-5 | NA | NA | TRBV23-1 | CASTQTRGPQHF | TGCGCCAGCACTCAAACCCGGGGGCCCCAGCATTTT
TRBJ2-3 | NA | TRBD1 | TRBV5-1 | CASGSGQGRADTQYF | TGCGCCAGCGGCTCAGGACAGGGACGGGCAGATACGCAGTATTTT